Listed below are T cell receptor beta chains from one sample, sequenced in a study of radiotherapy plus CTLA-4 blockade in lung cancer. Profiling relied on immunoSEQ multiplex PCR, and the TCRdb table lists in-frame clones only, not all of them. The table shows about 110,000 clones, with approximately 81% occurring only once. Source: peripheral blood, taken from a patient treated with radiotherapy plus ipilimumab. The receptor set was obtained from a human donor with non-small cell lung cancer that progressed on radiotherapy plus ipilimumab. Some clones in this sample may be carry-over from other donors' samples. The CDR3 runs from the conserved cysteine through the conserved F or W. A D gene is named only where the DNA matches it firmly. Some rows mark clone size as missing; the rest say once, few, many or name a class of expanded clone.

clone size: .
V gene: TRBV7-9
D gene: TRBD1
J gene: TRBJ1-1
CDR3 protein: CASSSFKQGTEAFF
CDR3 DNA: TGTGCCAGCAGCTCCTTTAAACAGGGGACTGAAGCTTTCTTT

clone size: .
V gene: TRBV28
D gene: .
J gene: TRBJ1-4
CDR3 protein: CASSLSGGATNEKLFF
CDR3 DNA: TGTGCCAGCAGTTTATCGGGAGGAGCAACTAATGAAAAACTGTTTTTT

clone size: few
V gene: TRBV10-3
D gene: .
J gene: TRBJ1-2
CDR3 protein: CAIRSDSHYGYTF
CDR3 DNA: TGTGCCATCAGATCGGACAGTCACTATGGCTACACCTTC

clone size: .
V gene: TRBV9
D gene: .
J gene: TRBJ2-2
CDR3 protein: CASSVGYERNTGELFF
CDR3 DNA: TGTGCCAGCAGCGTGGGGTACGAAAGGAACACCGGGGAGCTGTTTTTT

clone size: .
V gene: TRBV7-8
D gene: .
J gene: TRBJ1-5
CDR3 protein: CASSLADYSNQPQHF
CDR3 DNA: TGTGCCAGCAGCTTAGCCGATTATAGCAATCAGCCCCAGCATTTT

clone size: .
V gene: TRBV19
D gene: .
J gene: TRBJ2-3
CDR3 protein: CASSIQRSNPGADTQYF
CDR3 DNA: TGTGCCAGTAGTATACAGAGGAGCAACCCCGGGGCAGATACGCAGTATTTT

clone size: .
V gene: TRBV20-1
D gene: TRBD1
J gene: TRBJ1-2
CDR3 protein: CSARTGGGYTF
CDR3 DNA: TGCAGTGCTAGGACAGGGGGTGGCTACACCTTC

clone size: .
V gene: TRBV9
D gene: TRBD1
J gene: TRBJ2-1
CDR3 protein: CASSAGTAYNEQFF
CDR3 DNA: TGTGCCAGCAGCGCCGGGACAGCTTACAATGAGCAGTTCTTC

clone size: .
V gene: TRBV7-9
D gene: .
J gene: TRBJ2-7
CDR3 protein: CASSLGNSYEQYF
CDR3 DNA: TGTGCCAGCAGCTTGGGGAATTCCTACGAGCAGTACTTC

clone size: .
V gene: TRBV7-2
D gene: .
J gene: TRBJ2-3
CDR3 protein: CASSSVGTDTQYF
CDR3 DNA: TGTGCCAGCAGTTCCGTTGGCACAGATACGCAGTATTTT

clone size: .
V gene: TRBV7-3
D gene: .
J gene: TRBJ2-1
CDR3 protein: CASSLSGFNNEQFF
CDR3 DNA: TGTGCCAGCAGCTTAAGCGGGTTCAACAATGAGCAGTTCTTC

clone size: .
V gene: TRBV5-1
D gene: .
J gene: TRBJ1-3
CDR3 protein: CASSLLEGSGNTIYF
CDR3 DNA: TGCGCCAGCAGCTTGCTGGAGGGATCTGGAAACACCATATATTTT

clone size: .
V gene: TRBV7-9
D gene: .
J gene: TRBJ2-7
CDR3 protein: CASSLTGGLSYEQYF
CDR3 DNA: TGTGCCAGCAGCTTAACGGGGGGCCTGTCCTACGAGCAGTACTTC

clone size: .
V gene: TRBV5-1
D gene: TRBD2
J gene: TRBJ2-1
CDR3 protein: CASSRGAGLAGSEQFF
CDR3 DNA: TGCGCCAGCAGCAGGGGTGCGGGGCTAGCGGGCAGTGAGCAGTTCTTC

clone size: .
V gene: TRBV7-2
D gene: .
J gene: TRBJ1-4
CDR3 protein: CASSPGPQSQKLFF
CDR3 DNA: TGTGCCAGCAGCCCCGGGCCCCAGTCACAAAAACTGTTTTTT

clone size: .
V gene: TRBV7-3
D gene: TRBD1
J gene: TRBJ2-2
CDR3 protein: CASSTETGYGELFF
CDR3 DNA: TGTGCCAGCAGCACCGAGACAGGGTATGGGGAGCTGTTTTTT

clone size: .
V gene: TRBV7-9
D gene: TRBD1
J gene: TRBJ1-6
CDR3 protein: CASSAGTGATYNSPLHF
CDR3 DNA: TGTGCCAGCAGCGCCGGGACAGGGGCAACCTATAATTCACCCCTCCACTTT

clone size: once
V gene: TRBV7-9
D gene: TRBD2
J gene: TRBJ2-3
CDR3 protein: CASSLGIAGDTQYF
CDR3 DNA: TGTGCCAGCAGTTTGGGTATAGCGGGGGATACGCAGTATTTT

clone size: .
V gene: TRBV2
D gene: .
J gene: TRBJ2-7
CDR3 protein: CASSSTATYEQYF
CDR3 DNA: TGTGCCAGCAGCTCGACAGCAACCTACGAGCAGTACTTC

clone size: .
V gene: TRBV19
D gene: .
J gene: TRBJ1-2
CDR3 protein: CASSGYPGPQANYGYTF
CDR3 DNA: TGTGCCAGTAGTGGATATCCGGGGCCCCAAGCTAACTATGGCTACACCTTC

clone size: .
V gene: TRBV29-1
D gene: .
J gene: TRBJ2-1
CDR3 protein: CSVALRWGSYNEQFF
CDR3 DNA: TGCAGCGTTGCCCTAAGGTGGGGCTCCTACAATGAGCAGTTCTTC

clone size: .
V gene: TRBV21-1
D gene: .
J gene: TRBJ1-3
CDR3 protein: CASSILYRRSGNTIYF
CDR3 DNA: TGTGCCAGCAGCATACTTTACAGGCGCTCTGGAAACACCATATATTTT

clone size: few
V gene: TRBV10-3
D gene: .
J gene: TRBJ1-1
CDR3 protein: CAISERENTEAFF
CDR3 DNA: TGTGCCATCAGTGAGCGAGAGAACACTGAAGCTTTCTTT

clone size: .
V gene: TRBV5-1
D gene: .
J gene: TRBJ2-3
CDR3 protein: CASSLEADTQYF
CDR3 DNA: TGCGCCAGCAGCTTGGAAGCGGATACGCAGTATTTT

clone size: .
V gene: TRBV19
D gene: .
J gene: TRBJ1-5
CDR3 protein: CASSIAVSQPQHF
CDR3 DNA: TGTGCCAGTAGTATAGCGGTGAGTCAGCCCCAGCATTTT

clone size: .
V gene: TRBV7-6
D gene: TRBD1
J gene: TRBJ2-5
CDR3 protein: CASSPGQGLTQETQYF
CDR3 DNA: TGTGCCAGCAGTCCCGGACAGGGACTTACTCAAGAGACCCAGTACTTC

clone size: .
V gene: TRBV7-9
D gene: TRBD1
J gene: TRBJ2-7
CDR3 protein: CASSRQQGPWGYEQYF
CDR3 DNA: TGTGCCAGCAGTAGACAACAGGGGCCATGGGGGTACGAGCAGTACTTC

clone size: .
V gene: TRBV18
D gene: TRBD1
J gene: TRBJ1-2
CDR3 protein: CASSPTQGATYGYTF
CDR3 DNA: TGTGCCAGCTCACCAACACAGGGGGCGACCTATGGCTACACCTTC

clone size: .
V gene: TRBV10-3
D gene: TRBD1
J gene: TRBJ2-7
CDR3 protein: CAIRGTGAYEQYF
CDR3 DNA: TGTGCCATCAGGGGGACAGGGGCCTACGAGCAGTACTTC

clone size: once
V gene: TRBV5-1
D gene: .
J gene: TRBJ1-2
CDR3 protein: CASNLIGQNYGYTF
CDR3 DNA: TGCGCCAGCAACCTGATCGGACAGAACTATGGCTACACCTTC

clone size: once
V gene: TRBV6-6
D gene: TRBD1
J gene: TRBJ2-7
CDR3 protein: CASSYRGQGTYEQYF
CDR3 DNA: TGTGCCAGCAGTTATAGGGGACAGGGTACCTACGAGCAGTACTTC

clone size: few
V gene: TRBV18
D gene: .
J gene: TRBJ1-1
CDR3 protein: CASSPNSQAFF
CDR3 DNA: TGTGCCAGCTCACCAAACTCCCAAGCTTTCTTT

clone size: few
V gene: TRBV18
D gene: TRBD1
J gene: TRBJ2-1
CDR3 protein: CASSLGQGSYNEQFF
CDR3 DNA: TGTGCCAGCTCACTGGGACAGGGCTCCTACAATGAGCAGTTCTTC

clone size: .
V gene: TRBV27
D gene: .
J gene: TRBJ1-2
CDR3 protein: CASSAIQGLRGYTF
CDR3 DNA: TGTGCCAGCAGTGCAATACAGGGTCTAAGGGGCTACACCTTC

clone size: few
V gene: TRBV28
D gene: .
J gene: TRBJ2-7
CDR3 protein: CASSTGTYRYEQYF
CDR3 DNA: TGTGCCAGCAGCACCGGGACCTACCGGTACGAGCAGTACTTC

clone size: .
V gene: TRBV6-1
D gene: TRBD1
J gene: TRBJ1-5
CDR3 protein: CASSLSTGVNQPQHF
CDR3 DNA: TGTGCCAGCAGTCTCTCCACAGGGGTTAATCAGCCCCAGCATTTT

clone size: .
V gene: TRBV10-3
D gene: .
J gene: TRBJ1-6
CDR3 protein: CAISVRLGDSPLHF
CDR3 DNA: TGTGCCATCAGCGTAAGACTTGGGGATTCACCCCTCCACTTT

clone size: .
V gene: TRBV15
D gene: .
J gene: TRBJ1-4
CDR3 protein: CATRRIRTNEKLFF
CDR3 DNA: TGTGCCACCAGACGGATCCGGACTAATGAAAAACTGTTTTTT

clone size: .
V gene: TRBV5-4
D gene: TRBD1
J gene: TRBJ1-3
CDR3 protein: CASSLDRAAGNTIYF
CDR3 DNA: TGTGCCAGCAGCCTGGACAGGGCTGCTGGAAACACCATATATTTT

clone size: .
V gene: TRBV6-6
D gene: .
J gene: TRBJ1-5
CDR3 protein: CASTLHRFPSNQPQHF
CDR3 DNA: TGTGCCAGCACCCTCCACCGGTTCCCTAGCAATCAGCCCCAGCATTTT

clone size: .
V gene: TRBV4-2
D gene: TRBD1
J gene: TRBJ1-3
CDR3 protein: CASSLGQGTSGNTIYF
CDR3 DNA: TGTGCCAGCAGCCTAGGACAGGGAACATCTGGAAACACCATATATTTT

clone size: .
V gene: TRBV27
D gene: TRBD1
J gene: TRBJ1-2
CDR3 protein: CASSFSGTGDYGYTF
CDR3 DNA: TGTGCCAGCAGTTTCTCCGGGACAGGGGACTATGGCTACACCTTC